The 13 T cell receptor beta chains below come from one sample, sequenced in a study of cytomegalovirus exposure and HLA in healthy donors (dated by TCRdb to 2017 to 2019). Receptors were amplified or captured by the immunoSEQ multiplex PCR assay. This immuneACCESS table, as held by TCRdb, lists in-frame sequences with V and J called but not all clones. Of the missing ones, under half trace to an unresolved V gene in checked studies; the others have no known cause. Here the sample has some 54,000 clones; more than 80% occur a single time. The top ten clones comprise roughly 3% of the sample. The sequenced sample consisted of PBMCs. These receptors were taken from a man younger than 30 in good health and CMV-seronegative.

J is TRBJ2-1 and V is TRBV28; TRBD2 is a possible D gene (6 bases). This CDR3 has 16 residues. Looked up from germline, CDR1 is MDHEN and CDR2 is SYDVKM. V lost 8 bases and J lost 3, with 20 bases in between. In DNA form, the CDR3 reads TGTGCCAGCCTACTAGGGGATCTCGGGGGCTACAATGAGCAGTTCTTC. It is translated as CASLLGDLGGYNEQFF.

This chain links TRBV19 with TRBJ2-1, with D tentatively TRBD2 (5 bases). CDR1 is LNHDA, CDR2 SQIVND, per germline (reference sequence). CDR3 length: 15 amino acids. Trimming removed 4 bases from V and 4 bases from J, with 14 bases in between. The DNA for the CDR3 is TGTGCCAGTAGTAAGAGCGGTCTCCATTACAATGAGCAGTTCTTC. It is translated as CASSKSGLHYNEQFF.

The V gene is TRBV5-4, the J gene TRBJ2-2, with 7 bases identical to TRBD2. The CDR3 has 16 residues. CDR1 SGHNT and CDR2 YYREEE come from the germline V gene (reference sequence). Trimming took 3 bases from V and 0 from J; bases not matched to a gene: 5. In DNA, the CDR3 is TGTGCCAGCAGCTCATCTAGCGGAGCGAACACCGGGGAGCTGTTTTTT. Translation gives CASSSSSGANTGELFF.

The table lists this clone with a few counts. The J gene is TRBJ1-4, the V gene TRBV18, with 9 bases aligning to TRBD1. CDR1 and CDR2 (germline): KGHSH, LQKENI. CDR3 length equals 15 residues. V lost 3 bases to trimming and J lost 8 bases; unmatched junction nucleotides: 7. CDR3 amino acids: CASSPSGTGNEKLFF. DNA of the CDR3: TGTGCCAGCTCACCGTCCGGGACAGGGAACGAAAAACTGTTTTTT.

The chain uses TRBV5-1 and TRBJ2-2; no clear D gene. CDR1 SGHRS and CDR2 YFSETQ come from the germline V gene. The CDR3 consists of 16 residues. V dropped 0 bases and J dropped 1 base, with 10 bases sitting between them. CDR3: CASSLGSRQNTGELFF. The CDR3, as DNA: TGCGCCAGCAGCTTGGGTTCAAGACAGAACACCGGGGAGCTGTTTTTT.

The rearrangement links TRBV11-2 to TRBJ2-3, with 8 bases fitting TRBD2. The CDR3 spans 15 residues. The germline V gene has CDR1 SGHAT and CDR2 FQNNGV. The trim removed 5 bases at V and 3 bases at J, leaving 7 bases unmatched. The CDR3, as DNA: TGTGCCAGCAGCACCCCTAGCGGGCCTACAGATACGCAGTATTTT. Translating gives CASSTPSGPTDTQYF.

The CDR3 reads CATSRRQTDTQYF. The DNA for the CDR3 is TGTGCCACCAGCAGACGACAGACAGATACGCAGTATTTT. The rearrangement links TRBV15 to TRBJ2-3; the D gene is possibly TRBD1 (5 bases). Trimming pared 2 bases from V and 3 bases from J, leaving 6 bases between. This CDR3 contains 13 residues. Germline lookup yields CDR1 LNHNV and CDR2 YYDKDF (reference sequence).

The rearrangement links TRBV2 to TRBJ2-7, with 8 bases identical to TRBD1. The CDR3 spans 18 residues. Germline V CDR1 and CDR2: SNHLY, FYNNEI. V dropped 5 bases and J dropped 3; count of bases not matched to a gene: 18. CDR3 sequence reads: CASSSDRGGKLHDYEQYF. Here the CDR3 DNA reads TGTGCCAGCAGTTCCGACAGGGGAGGAAAGCTTCACGACTACGAGCAGTACTTC.

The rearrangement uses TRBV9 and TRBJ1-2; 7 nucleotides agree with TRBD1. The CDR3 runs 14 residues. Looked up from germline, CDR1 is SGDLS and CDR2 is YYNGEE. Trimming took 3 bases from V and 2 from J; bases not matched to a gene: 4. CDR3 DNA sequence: TGTGCCAGCAGCGCCAGGGGGAAGAACTATGGCTACACCTTC. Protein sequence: CASSARGKNYGYTF.

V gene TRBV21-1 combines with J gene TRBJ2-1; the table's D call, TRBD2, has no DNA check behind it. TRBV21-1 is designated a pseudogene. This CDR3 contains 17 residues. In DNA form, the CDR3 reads TGTGCCAGCAGCAAGGGCACAGGGCCCCGGGGGGACAATGAGCAGTTCTTC. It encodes CASSKGTGPRGDNEQFF.

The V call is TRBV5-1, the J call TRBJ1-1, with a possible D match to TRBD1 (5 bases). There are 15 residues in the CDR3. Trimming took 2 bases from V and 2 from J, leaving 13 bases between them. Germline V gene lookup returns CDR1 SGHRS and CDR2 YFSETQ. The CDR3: CASSFSRVGNTEAFF. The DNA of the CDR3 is TGCGCCAGCAGCTTTTCCAGGGTAGGTAACACTGAAGCTTTCTTT.

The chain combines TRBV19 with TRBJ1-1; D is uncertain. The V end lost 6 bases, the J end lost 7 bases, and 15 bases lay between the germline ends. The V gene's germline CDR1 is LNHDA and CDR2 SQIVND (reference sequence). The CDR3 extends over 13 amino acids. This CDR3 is CASSPTVGIEAFF. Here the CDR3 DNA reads TGTGCCAGTAGCCCAACGGTCGGGATTGAAGCTTTCTTT.

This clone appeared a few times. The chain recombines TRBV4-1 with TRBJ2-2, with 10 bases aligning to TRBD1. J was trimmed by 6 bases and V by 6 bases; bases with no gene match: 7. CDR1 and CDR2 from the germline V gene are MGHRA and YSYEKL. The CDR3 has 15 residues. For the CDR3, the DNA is TGCGCCAGCAGTATAGGACAGGGGGACGCCGGGGAGCTGTTTTTT. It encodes CASSIGQGDAGELFF.